This T cell receptor beta chain is from a study of blood T cells in healthy people across ages. Overall study: Template switching retrieved approximately one barcoded beta molecule for each two T cells. Overall study findings and caveats: Versus aged donors, long-lived donors had higher diversity and more naive CD4+ cells. Since the PBMCs were unsorted, naive and antigen-experienced cells could not be conclusively compared. A strong correlation was found between TCR beta diversity and the percentage of naive T cells.

Alongside a J-beta primer mix, a sample-barcoded 5' primer served in a second PCR lasting about 7 to 11 cycles. One entry per CDR3 protein results from TCRdb running MiXCR on the 5' RACE reads. The profile shows about 1.4 million distinct CDR3 sequences, 55% to 75% of them singletons. For this clonotype: The antigen is undetermined.

This TCR derives from a man aged 18 to 35 in good health. Sequencing was carried out using blood.

The CDR3 DNA reads TGCGCCAGCAGCCCCCGACAGGGGCAAAACATTCAGTACTTC. This gives the protein CASSPRQGQNIQYF. The genes are TRBV4-1 and TRBJ2-4, with 8 positions matching TRBD1. The junction had 4 bases not matched to a gene; V was cut back by 4 bases and J by 5 bases. The germline V gene has CDR1 MGHRA and CDR2 YSYEKL. The length of the CDR3 is 14 residues.